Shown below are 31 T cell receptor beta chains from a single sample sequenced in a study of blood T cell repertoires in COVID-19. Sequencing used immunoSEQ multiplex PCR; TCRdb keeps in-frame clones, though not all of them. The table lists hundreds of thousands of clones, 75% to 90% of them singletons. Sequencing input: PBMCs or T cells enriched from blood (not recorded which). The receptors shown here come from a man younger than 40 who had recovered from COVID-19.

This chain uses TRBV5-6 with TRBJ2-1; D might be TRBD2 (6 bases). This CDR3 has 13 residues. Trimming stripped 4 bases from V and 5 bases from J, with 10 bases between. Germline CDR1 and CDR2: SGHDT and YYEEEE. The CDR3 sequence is CASSRDFNNEQFF. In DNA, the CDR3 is TGTGCCAGCAGCCGGGACTTCAACAATGAGCAGTTCTTC.

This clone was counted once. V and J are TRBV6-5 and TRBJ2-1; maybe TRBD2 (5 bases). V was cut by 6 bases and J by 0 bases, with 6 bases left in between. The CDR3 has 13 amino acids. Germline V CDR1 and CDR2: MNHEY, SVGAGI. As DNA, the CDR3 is TGTGCCAGCAGACTAGGCTCCTACAATGAGCAGTTCTTC. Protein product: CASRLGSYNEQFF.

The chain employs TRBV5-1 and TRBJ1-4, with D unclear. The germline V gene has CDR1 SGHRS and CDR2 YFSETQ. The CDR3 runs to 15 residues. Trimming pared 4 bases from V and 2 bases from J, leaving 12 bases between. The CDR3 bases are TGCGCCAGCAGCCCGGGGTTGGGCACTAATGAAAAACTGTTTTTT. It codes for CASSPGLGTNEKLFF.

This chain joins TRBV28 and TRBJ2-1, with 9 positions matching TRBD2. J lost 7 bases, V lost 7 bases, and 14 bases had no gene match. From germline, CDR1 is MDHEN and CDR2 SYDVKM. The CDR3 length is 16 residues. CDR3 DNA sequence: TGTGCCAGCACCCCCGGGGGAGTAGCGGGAGTGAATGAGCAGTTCTTC. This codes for CASTPGGVAGVNEQFF.

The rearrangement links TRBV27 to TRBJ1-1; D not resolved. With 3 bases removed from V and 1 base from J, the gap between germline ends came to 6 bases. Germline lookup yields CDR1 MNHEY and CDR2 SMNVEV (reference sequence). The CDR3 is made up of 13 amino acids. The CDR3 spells CASSLTWNTEAFF. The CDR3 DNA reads TGTGCCAGCAGTTTGACTTGGAACACTGAAGCTTTCTTT.

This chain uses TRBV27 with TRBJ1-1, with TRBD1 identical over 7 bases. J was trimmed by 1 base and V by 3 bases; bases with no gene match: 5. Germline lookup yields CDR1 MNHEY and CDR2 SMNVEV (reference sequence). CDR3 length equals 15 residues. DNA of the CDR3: TGTGCCAGCAGTTTGCAACAGGGGTGGAACACTGAAGCTTTCTTT. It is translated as CASSLQQGWNTEAFF.

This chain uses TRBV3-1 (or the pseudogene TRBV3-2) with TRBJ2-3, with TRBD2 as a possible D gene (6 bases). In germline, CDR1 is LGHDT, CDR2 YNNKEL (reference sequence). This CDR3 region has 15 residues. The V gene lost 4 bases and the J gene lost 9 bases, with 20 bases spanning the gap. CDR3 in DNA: TGTGCCAGCAGCCGGGATATCGACGAGGCGGGAACGCAGTATTTT. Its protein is CASSRDIDEAGTQYF.

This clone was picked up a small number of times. The CDR3 DNA sequence: TGTGCCAGCAGTGAAGAGGGCAGGGATGGCTACACCTTC. It encodes CASSEEGRDGYTF. The V and J genes are TRBV2 and TRBJ1-2; tentative D call: TRBD1 (5 bases). The CDR3 has 13 residues. Looked up from germline, CDR1 is SNHLY and CDR2 is FYNNEI. Trimming removed 1 base from V and 6 bases from J, with 9 bases in between.

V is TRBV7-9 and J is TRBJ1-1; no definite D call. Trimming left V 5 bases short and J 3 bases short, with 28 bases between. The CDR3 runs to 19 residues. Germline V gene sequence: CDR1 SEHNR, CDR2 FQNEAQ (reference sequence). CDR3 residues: CASSPRYGVRGGRDTEAFF. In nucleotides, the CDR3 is TGTGCCAGCAGCCCCCGGTACGGGGTCCGGGGTGGAAGGGACACTGAAGCTTTCTTT.

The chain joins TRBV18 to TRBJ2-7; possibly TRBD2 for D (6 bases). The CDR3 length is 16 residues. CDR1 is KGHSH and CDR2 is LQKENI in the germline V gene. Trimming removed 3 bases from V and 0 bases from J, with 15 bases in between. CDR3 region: CASSPKLADFSYEQYF. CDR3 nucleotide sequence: TGTGCCAGCTCACCTAAATTAGCGGACTTCTCCTACGAGCAGTACTTC.

The CDR3 sequence is CASSPLAGYENEQFF. CDR3 DNA sequence: TGTGCCAGCAGTCCACTAGCGGGATATGAGAATGAGCAGTTCTTC. This chain joins TRBV2 and TRBJ2-1; TRBD2 matches at 10 bases. The CDR3 contains 15 residues. Germline trimming cut 5 bases from V and 7 bases from J; bases unmatched to any gene: 8. CDR1 SNHLY and CDR2 FYNNEI come from the germline V gene.

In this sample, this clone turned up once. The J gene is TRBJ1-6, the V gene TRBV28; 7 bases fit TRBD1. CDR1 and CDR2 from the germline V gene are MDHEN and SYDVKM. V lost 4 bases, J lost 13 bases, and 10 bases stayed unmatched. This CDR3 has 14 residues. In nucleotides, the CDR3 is TGTGCCAGCAGTTCAAACAGGGGACTGGGGCCCCTCCACTTT. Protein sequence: CASSSNRGLGPLHF.

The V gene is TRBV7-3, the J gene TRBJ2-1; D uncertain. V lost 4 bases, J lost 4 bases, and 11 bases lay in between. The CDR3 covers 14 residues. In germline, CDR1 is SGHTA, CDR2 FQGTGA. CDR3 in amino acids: CASSSSGSYNEQFF. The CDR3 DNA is TGTGCCAGCAGCTCCTCCGGTTCTTACAATGAGCAGTTCTTC.

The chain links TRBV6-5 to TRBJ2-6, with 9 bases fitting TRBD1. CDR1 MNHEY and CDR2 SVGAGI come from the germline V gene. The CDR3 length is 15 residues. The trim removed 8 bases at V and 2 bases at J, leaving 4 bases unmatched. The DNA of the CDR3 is TGTGCCAGCTATACAGGGGGCACTGGGGCCAACGTCCTGACTTTC. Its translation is CASYTGGTGANVLTF.

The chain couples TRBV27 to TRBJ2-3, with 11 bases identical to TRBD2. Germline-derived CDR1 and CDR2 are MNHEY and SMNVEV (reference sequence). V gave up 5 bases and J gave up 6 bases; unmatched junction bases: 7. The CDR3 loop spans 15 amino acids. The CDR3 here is CASSDGTSGGDTQYF. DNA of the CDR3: TGTGCCAGCAGTGACGGGACTAGCGGAGGGGATACGCAGTATTTT.

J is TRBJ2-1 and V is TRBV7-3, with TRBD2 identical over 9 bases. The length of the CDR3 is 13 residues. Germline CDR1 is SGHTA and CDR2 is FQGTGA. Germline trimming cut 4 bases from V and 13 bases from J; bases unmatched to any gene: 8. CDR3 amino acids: CASSSHGTSRQFF. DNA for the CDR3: TGTGCCAGCAGCTCCCACGGGACTAGCCGCCAGTTCTTC.

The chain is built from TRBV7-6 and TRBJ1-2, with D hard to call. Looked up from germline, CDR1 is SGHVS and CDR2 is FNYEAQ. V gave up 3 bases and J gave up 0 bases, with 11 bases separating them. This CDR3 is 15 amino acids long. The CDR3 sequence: CASSLEDGPNYGYTF. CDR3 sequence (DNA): TGTGCCAGCAGCTTGGAGGACGGGCCTAACTATGGCTACACCTTC.

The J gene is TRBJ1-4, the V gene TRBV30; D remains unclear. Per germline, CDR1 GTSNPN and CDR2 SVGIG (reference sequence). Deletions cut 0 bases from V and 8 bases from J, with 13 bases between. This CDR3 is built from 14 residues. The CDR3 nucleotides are TGTGCCTGGAGTGTATGGGCAGTCCCAGAAAAACTGTTTTTT. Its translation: CAWSVWAVPEKLFF.

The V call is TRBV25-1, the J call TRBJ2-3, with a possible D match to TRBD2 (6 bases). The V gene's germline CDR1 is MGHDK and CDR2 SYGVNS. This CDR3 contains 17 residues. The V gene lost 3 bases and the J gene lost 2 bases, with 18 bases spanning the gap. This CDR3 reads CASSDSFGGGITDTQYF. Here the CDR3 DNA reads TGTGCCAGCAGTGATTCTTTTGGGGGAGGCATCACAGATACGCAGTATTTT.

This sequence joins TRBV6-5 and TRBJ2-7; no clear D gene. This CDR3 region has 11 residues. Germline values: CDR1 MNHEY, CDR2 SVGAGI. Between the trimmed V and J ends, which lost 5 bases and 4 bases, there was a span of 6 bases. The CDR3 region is CASSPRYEQYF. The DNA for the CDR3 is TGTGCCAGCAGTCCCAGATACGAGCAGTACTTC.

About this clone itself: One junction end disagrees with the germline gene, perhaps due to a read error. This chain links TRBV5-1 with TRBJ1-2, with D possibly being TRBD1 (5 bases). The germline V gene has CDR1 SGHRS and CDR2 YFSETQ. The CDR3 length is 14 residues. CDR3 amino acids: CARSPGGERSGYTF. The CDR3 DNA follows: TGCGCCCGCAGCCCGGGGGGGGAACGGAGTGGCTACACCTTC.

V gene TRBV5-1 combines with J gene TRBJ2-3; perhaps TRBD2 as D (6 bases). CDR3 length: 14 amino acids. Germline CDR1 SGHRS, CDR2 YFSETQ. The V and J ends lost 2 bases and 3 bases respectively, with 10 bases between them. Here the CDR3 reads CASSFGGNTDTQYF. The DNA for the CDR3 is TGCGCCAGCAGCTTCGGGGGTAATACAGATACGCAGTATTTT.

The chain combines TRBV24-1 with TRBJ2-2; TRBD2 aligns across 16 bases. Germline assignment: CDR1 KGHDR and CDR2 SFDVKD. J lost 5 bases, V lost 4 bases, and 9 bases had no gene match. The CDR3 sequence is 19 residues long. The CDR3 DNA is TGTGCCACCAGTGACCCTCCGGGACTAGCGGGAGGGGGTACCGGGGAGCTGTTTTTT. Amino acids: CATSDPPGLAGGGTGELFF.

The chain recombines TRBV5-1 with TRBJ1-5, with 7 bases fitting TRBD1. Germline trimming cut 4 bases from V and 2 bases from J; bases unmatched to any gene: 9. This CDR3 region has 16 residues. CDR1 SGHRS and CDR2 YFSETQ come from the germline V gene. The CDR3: CASSPGDRSGNQPQHF. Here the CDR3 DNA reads TGCGCCAGCAGCCCGGGGGACAGATCGGGCAATCAGCCCCAGCATTTT.

The CDR3 bases are TGCACCAGCAGCCAAGAGGATCGGACTAGCGGCTACGAGCAGTACTTC. Its protein product is CTSSQEDRTSGYEQYF. This rearrangement joins TRBV1 to TRBJ2-7; TRBD2 is the table's D call, not checked against the DNA. TRBV1 is a recognized pseudogene. This CDR3 has 16 amino acids.

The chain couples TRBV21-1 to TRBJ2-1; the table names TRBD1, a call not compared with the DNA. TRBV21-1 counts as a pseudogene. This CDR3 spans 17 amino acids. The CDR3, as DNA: TGTGCCAGCAGGAACCTTAGGGGGAGTATGGGTAGGCATGAGCAGTTCTTC. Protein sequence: CASRNLRGSMGRHEQFF.

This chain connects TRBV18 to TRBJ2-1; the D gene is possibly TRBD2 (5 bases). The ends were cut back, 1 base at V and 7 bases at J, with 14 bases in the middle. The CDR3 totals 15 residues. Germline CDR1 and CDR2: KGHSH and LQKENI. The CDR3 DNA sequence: TGTGCCAGCTCACCACTCTTACGGGAAGGGAATGAGCAGTTCTTC. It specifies CASSPLLREGNEQFF.

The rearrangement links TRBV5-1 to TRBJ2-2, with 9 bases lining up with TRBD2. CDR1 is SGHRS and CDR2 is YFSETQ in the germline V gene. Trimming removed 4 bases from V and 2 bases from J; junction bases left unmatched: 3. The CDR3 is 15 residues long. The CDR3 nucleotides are TGCGCCAGCAGCCCTAGCGGGAAAAACACCGGGGAGCTGTTTTTT. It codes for CASSPSGKNTGELFF.

DNA for the CDR3: TGTGCCAGCAGTGACACACAGGGGACACGGGAAAAACTGTTTTTT. This sequence encodes CASSDTQGTREKLFF. The chain couples TRBV6-1 to TRBJ1-4, with 7 bases matching TRBD1. CDR3 length: 15 amino acids. From germline, CDR1 is MNHNS and CDR2 SASEGT. V shed 3 bases, J shed 8 bases, and the junction held 9 bases outside the gene matches.

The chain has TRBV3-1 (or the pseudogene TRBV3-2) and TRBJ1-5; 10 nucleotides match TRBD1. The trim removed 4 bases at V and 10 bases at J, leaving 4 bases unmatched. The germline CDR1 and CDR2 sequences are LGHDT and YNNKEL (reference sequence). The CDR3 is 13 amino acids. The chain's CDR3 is CASSLDRGQPQHF. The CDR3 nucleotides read TGTGCCAGCAGCCTCGACAGGGGGCAACCCCAGCATTTT.

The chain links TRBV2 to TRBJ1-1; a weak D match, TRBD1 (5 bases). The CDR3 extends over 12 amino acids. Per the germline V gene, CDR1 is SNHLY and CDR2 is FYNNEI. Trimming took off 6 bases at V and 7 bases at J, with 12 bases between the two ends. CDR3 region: CASRLSQGEAFF. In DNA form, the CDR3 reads TGTGCCAGCAGACTCAGTCAGGGTGAAGCTTTCTTT.